This T cell receptor beta chain was observed in a study of siplizumab effects on memory and regulatory T cells (dated by TCRdb to about 2019). The study in broad terms: The study examined how the anti-CD2 antibody siplizumab affects alloreactive T-cell subsets in allogeneic mixed lymphocyte reactions built from human PBMCs.

Remarks on this clone: What antigen it recognizes has not been identified. Within one base of it there is no much larger clone, and no base qualities were kept.

In addition, sequencing in three donor pairs included unstimulated CD8+ effector memory subsets alongside CD4+ naive, CD8+ naive, CD8+ TEMRA and CD4+ memory subsets. TCRbeta CDR3 sequencing was performed on sorted unstimulated T cells and on proliferating T cells recovered from mixed lymphocyte reactions. Fresh whole blood from approximately ten HLA-typed healthy donors was used to isolate PBMCs. The CDR3, from cysteine to phenylalanine, totals 14 residues. Only the CDR3 region is kept as DNA, spanning 42 bases read in frame from base 1. V is clipped by 7 bases and J by 1 base, and the sequence between their germline boundaries is 11 bases long. The CDR1 and CDR2 encoded by the germline V gene (reference sequence) are LNHDA and SQIVND. Libraries were made using the immunoSEQ multiplex PCR assay. Some 100,000 TCR templates per sample were assayed by the deep sequencing platform. Genomic DNA extracted from sorted T cells was the material used for TCRbeta CDR3 sequencing. In the paper's pipeline: The R programming language was used for clonal analysis of TCRbeta CDR3 data. Unstimulated samples were compared with post-reaction CFSE-low samples to define alloreactive CD4+ and CD8+ clones. Regulatory or non-regulatory origin was assigned to alloreactive CD4+ clones by matching of sequences to sorted unstimulated Treg and non-Treg repertoires. The source is immuneACCESS, and TCRdb retained only in-frame sequences with V and J called. Part of the clones is not carried over; for the studies checked, unresolved V genes explain less than half of this, and the remainder is unexplained. V and J calls and clone size come straight from that table; D and trimming were deduced from the DNA. The sample table records tens of thousands of clones; roughly 97% of these occur just once. More than 0.095% of the sample rests with the top ten.

Study-wide findings and limitations: In reactions with siplizumab, an average of 68.8% of mappable alloreactive CD4+ clones were Treg-derived, compared with roughly 26% in control reactions. About 80-97% of proliferating CD4+ or CD8+ clones could not be given a naive or memory phenotype. Greater diversity appeared to be present in unstimulated naive T cells than in memory T cells, and a substantial contribution to the alloresponse seemed to be made by naive cells. Siplizumab significantly reduced the cumulative frequency of alloreactive sequences traceable to unstimulated CD4+ memory T cells. Because sequences at frequencies below about 10^-5 were poorly captured, only a minor fraction of alloreactive clones could be mapped back to unstimulated subsets. Whether proliferating Tregs from siplizumab cultures actually had suppressive function was not functionally confirmed.

The receptor was derived from a human donor in good health. Here the chain combines TRBV19 and TRBJ1-5, with the D gene too uncertain to name. The sequencing input was naive CD8+ T cells sorted from blood. The meaning of the sample's cell subset or site label: unstimulated naive T cells. CDR3 sequence: CASTREGSNQPQHF. Read as DNA, the sequence is TGTGCCAGTACCCGGGAAGGGAGCAATCAGCCCCAGCATTTT.